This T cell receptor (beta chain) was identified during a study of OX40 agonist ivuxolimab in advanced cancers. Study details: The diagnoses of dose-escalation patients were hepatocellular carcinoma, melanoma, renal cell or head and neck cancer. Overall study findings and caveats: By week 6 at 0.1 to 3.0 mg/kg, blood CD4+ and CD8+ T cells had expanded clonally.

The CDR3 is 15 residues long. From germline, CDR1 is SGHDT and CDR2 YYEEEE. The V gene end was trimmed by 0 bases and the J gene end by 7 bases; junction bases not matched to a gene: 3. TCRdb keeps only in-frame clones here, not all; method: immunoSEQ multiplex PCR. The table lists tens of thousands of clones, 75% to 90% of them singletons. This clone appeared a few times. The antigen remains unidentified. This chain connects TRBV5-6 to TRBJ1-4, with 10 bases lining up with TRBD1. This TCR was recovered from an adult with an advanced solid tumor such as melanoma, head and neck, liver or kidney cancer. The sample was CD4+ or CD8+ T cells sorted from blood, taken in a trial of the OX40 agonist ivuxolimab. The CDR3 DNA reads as TGTGCCAGCAGCTTGGAAGGGACAGGGGCTGAAAAACTGTTTTTT. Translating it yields CASSLEGTGAEKLFF.